The sequence of this T cell receptor (beta chain) was determined in a study of blood T cells in healthy people across ages. Per sample, a minimum of 7 million PBMCs were isolated. Extracted total RNA amounted to at least 5.5 micrograms for each sample. Alongside a J-beta primer mix, a sample-barcoded 5' primer served in a second PCR lasting roughly 7 to 11 cycles. TCRdb used MiXCR to reprocess the 5' RACE reads, holding one entry per CDR3 protein. The sample lists roughly 2 million distinct CDR3 sequences, just under 50% occurring once. The CDR3 is 15 amino acids. V shed 2 bases and J shed 0 bases, with 10 bases lying between them. Germline values: CDR1 SGHAT, CDR2 FQNNGV. For this clonotype: No antigen is known for it.

Study outcomes and limitations: Across samples, TCR beta diversity tracked strongly with naive T cell percentage. Donor CMV infection status was unknown, possibly confounding age-related changes in expanded clonotypes.

V and J are TRBV11-2 and TRBJ1-1; D ambiguous. The sequence came from a woman in her forties in good health. The specimen was blood. This CDR3 reads CASSLSPTLNTEAFF. The CDR3 DNA reads TGTGCCAGCAGCTTATCTCCAACCTTGAACACTGAAGCTTTCTTT.